This record concerns one T cell receptor beta chain sequence. No antigen is known for it. Unique molecular identifiers featured in each of the TCR beta cDNA libraries. T cells numbering roughly 0.9 to 10 million yielded cDNA molecules that totaled roughly 500,000. TCRdb re-analysed the PCR reads in MiXCR, keeping a single row per CDR3 protein. The sample holds roughly 620,000 distinct CDR3 sequences; 44% are singletons and the top ten take more than 1.5%. The record originates from a study of post-analysis software for immune sequencing data. Study details: Included courses were relapsing-remitting and secondary progressive multiple sclerosis; progressive-relapsing multiple sclerosis was also included.

Study-wide results and caveats: Compared against controls, patients with multiple sclerosis displayed significantly lower normalized Chao1 diversity. Pronounced co-clustering by F measure was evident among identically batched samples.

This clonotype was sampled from a girl between 10 and 17 years old with multiple sclerosis. The sequenced sample consisted of blood.

DNA for the CDR3: TGTGCCAGCAGTTTAAACAGGGGAATGGACGATCAGCCCCAGCATTTT. It translates to CASSLNRGMDDQPQHF. V gene TRBV12-3 or TRBV12-4 combines with J gene TRBJ1-5; 7 nucleotides match TRBD1. Losses at the gene ends were 2 bases for V and 5 bases for J; bases not matched to a gene: 9. This CDR3 has 16 amino acids.